The 18 T cell receptor beta chains reported below all come from one sample, sequenced in a study of T cell responses to AZD1222 COVID-19 vaccine. Data came from immunoSEQ multiplex PCR; TCRdb stores just in-frame clones and leaves some out. Of around 94,000 clones in the sample, around 85% were seen once. The starting material was peripheral blood, obtained 28 days after the second AZD1222 dose. The receptors were sampled from an adult who received the AZD1222 COVID-19 vaccine.

V and J are TRBV12-5 and TRBJ1-1, with 7 positions matching TRBD1. This CDR3 has 14 amino acids. V trimming: 6 bases; J trimming: 6 bases; junction bases outside the gene matches: 10. From germline, CDR1 is LGHNT and CDR2 FRNRAP. CDR3 DNA sequence: TGTGCTAGTGGACTCACCGACAGGGACCCTGAAGCTTTCTTT. Encoded protein: CASGLTDRDPEAFF.

The chain employs TRBV10-1 and TRBJ2-7, with D unresolved. V was shortened by 0 bases and J by 3 bases, with 6 bases between the two germline ends. This CDR3 spans 13 amino acids. Germline V CDR1 and CDR2: WNHNN, SYGVQD (reference sequence). In DNA form, the CDR3 reads TGCGCCAGCAGTGAGTCGGGCCTCTACGAGCAGTACTTC. Encoded protein: CASSESGLYEQYF.

The rearrangement uses TRBV7-3 and TRBJ1-1; possibly TRBD1 for D (5 bases). This CDR3 is 12 amino acids long. Germline CDR1 reads SGHTA; CDR2 reads FQGTGA. Trimming pared 5 bases from V and 6 bases from J, leaving 10 bases between. CDR3 sequence: CASSPPGPEAFF. The DNA of the CDR3 is TGTGCCAGCAGCCCCCCGGGACCTGAAGCTTTCTTT.

This clone was seen once. The chain has TRBV4-3 and TRBJ1-2; 7 positions agree with TRBD1. J lost 7 bases, V lost 7 bases, and 12 bases had no gene match. The CDR3 spans 14 residues. Germline V CDR1 and CDR2: LGHNA, YSLEER. The CDR3 nucleotides are TGCGCCAGCACTCGGGACAGTGGGTTAGGTGGCTACACCTTC. It encodes CASTRDSGLGGYTF.

This clone has more than one count but fewer than ten. The J gene is TRBJ1-3, the V gene TRBV6-5; no firm D call. There are 13 residues in the CDR3. In germline, CDR1 is MNHEY, CDR2 SVGAGI. V was pared by 7 bases and J by 8 bases, with 15 bases between. The CDR3 DNA is TGTGCCAGCATCAACGGAGGTGGTGACACCATATATTTT. It specifies CASINGGGDTIYF.

The gene calls are TRBV10-2 and TRBJ2-7; 8 bases are shared with TRBD2. CDR1 is WSHSY, CDR2 SAAADI, per germline. There are 15 residues in the CDR3. V was clipped by 2 bases and J by 5 bases; unmatched bases: 8. The CDR3 spells CASSERLAGPHEQYF. The CDR3 DNA sequence: TGCGCCAGCAGTGAGCGGTTAGCGGGGCCCCACGAGCAGTACTTC.

In DNA form, the CDR3 reads TGTGCCTGGAGTGTAGAGTTCAGCCTAGCGGGGGGCCCAACCGGGGAGCTGTTTTTT. Translated: CAWSVEFSLAGGPTGELFF. The V and J genes are TRBV30 and TRBJ2-2, with 11 bases aligning to TRBD2. CDR1 is GTSNPN, CDR2 SVGIG, per germline (reference sequence). V dropped 0 bases and J dropped 5; count of bases not matched to a gene: 14. The CDR3 extends over 19 amino acids.

The V call is TRBV5-1, the J call TRBJ2-1; 7 nucleotides line up with TRBD1. V gave up 7 bases and J gave up 4 bases; unmatched junction bases: 8. Germline CDR1 is SGHRS and CDR2 is YFSETQ. The CDR3 runs to 14 residues. The CDR3 nucleotides read TGCGCCAGCGGGGGACAGAATTTTTACAATGAGCAGTTCTTC. It codes for CASGGQNFYNEQFF.

This clone was counted once. V and J are TRBV11-2 and TRBJ2-2, with D tentatively TRBD2 (5 bases). Germline CDR1 and CDR2: SGHAT and FQNNGV. Trimming took off 5 bases at V and 4 bases at J, with 11 bases between the two ends. The CDR3 length is 14 residues. CDR3 in amino acids: CASSLSEGTGELFF. CDR3 nucleotides: TGTGCCAGCAGCCTCTCCGAGGGCACCGGGGAGCTGTTTTTT. Drawing the rest from reference TRBV11-2 and TRBJ2-2, the complete variable domain is EAGVAQSPRYKIIEKRQSVAFWCNPISGHATLYWYQQILGQGPKLLIQFQNNGVVDDSQLPKDRFSAERLKGVDSTLKIQPAKLEDSAVYLCASSLSEGTGELFFGEGSRLTVL.

The chain's CDR3 is CASSLGEGGNQPQHF. Here the CDR3 DNA reads TGTGCCAGCAGCTTAGGGGAAGGGGGCAATCAGCCCCAGCATTTT. The chain carries TRBV7-6 and TRBJ1-5; possibly TRBD1 for D (5 bases). CDR3 length: 15 amino acids. From germline, CDR1 is SGHVS and CDR2 FNYEAQ. V lost 1 base and J lost 2, with 9 bases in between.

The gene calls are TRBV5-4 and TRBJ2-3; D is perhaps TRBD2 (6 bases). This CDR3 contains 16 residues. Germline lookup yields CDR1 SGHNT and CDR2 YYREEE (reference sequence). The germline V and J ends were trimmed by 4 bases and 2 bases, with 17 bases remaining between them. The CDR3 loop reads CASSVTSAGPTDTQYF. CDR3 nucleotides: TGTGCCAGCAGCGTGACCTCTGCGGGACCCACAGATACGCAGTATTTT.

V is TRBV18 and J is TRBJ1-5; D perhaps matches TRBD1 (5 bases). This CDR3 contains 15 residues. The ends were cut back, 3 bases at V and 3 bases at J, with 12 bases in the middle. The germline V gene has CDR1 KGHSH and CDR2 LQKENI. The CDR3 DNA follows: TGTGCCAGCTCACCCGACAGAATAAACAATCAGCCCCAGCATTTT. Translation gives CASSPDRINNQPQHF.

The V and J genes are TRBV11-2 and TRBJ2-3; D remains ambiguous. Trimming removed 3 bases from V and 6 bases from J, with 10 bases in between. The CDR3 spans 13 residues. Germline V gene lookup returns CDR1 SGHAT and CDR2 FQNNGV. CDR3 bases: TGTGCCAGCAGCTTTGGATTTGGGGATACGCAGTATTTT. Encoded protein: CASSFGFGDTQYF. Variable domain in full (rest from reference TRBV11-2 and TRBJ2-3): EAGVAQSPRYKIIEKRQSVAFWCNPISGHATLYWYQQILGQGPKLLIQFQNNGVVDDSQLPKDRFSAERLKGVDSTLKIQPAKLEDSAVYLCASSFGFGDTQYFGPGTRLTVL.

CDR3 nucleotides: TGTGCCAGCAGTCTATCCCAGGGGAGGCGTGAAGGCTACACCTTC. Its protein product is CASSLSQGRREGYTF. The chain has TRBV28 and TRBJ1-2, with D perhaps matching TRBD1 (6 bases). Per the germline V gene, CDR1 is MDHEN and CDR2 is SYDVKM. The ends were cut back, 5 bases at V and 8 bases at J, with 21 bases in the middle. This CDR3 is 15 amino acids long.

Of note for this clone: The sample carries other DNA sequences with the same CDR3. The gene calls are TRBV24-1 and TRBJ2-2; 10 positions match TRBD2. V lost 5 bases to trimming and J lost 6 bases; unmatched junction nucleotides: 2. CDR3 length: 14 residues. Germline CDR1 is KGHDR and CDR2 is SFDVKD. The CDR3 is CATSGTSGAGELFF. The DNA for the CDR3 is TGTGCCACCAGTGGTACTAGCGGGGCCGGGGAGCTGTTTTTT.

J is TRBJ2-3 and V is TRBV19; 10 bases map to TRBD2. Germline V CDR1 and CDR2: LNHDA, SQIVND (reference sequence). Trimming removed 10 bases from V and 7 bases from J; junction bases left unmatched: 17. CDR3 length: 16 residues. The CDR3 region is CATTHRRTSGAYTQYF. In DNA form, the CDR3 reads TGTGCCACGACCCACCGCCGGACTAGCGGAGCTTATACGCAGTATTTT.

There are a few counts of this clone. V is TRBV27 and J is TRBJ2-5; D gene ambiguous. Germline-derived CDR1 and CDR2 are MNHEY and SMNVEV (reference sequence). V shed 6 bases and J shed 9 bases, with 23 bases lying between them. The CDR3 runs to 15 residues. Written as DNA, the CDR3 is TGTGCCAGCAGCTACACTTCGAACGCCCCGGCGGCCCAGTACTTC. Its translation: CASSYTSNAPAAQYF.

The chain combines TRBV12-3 or TRBV12-4 with TRBJ1-4; D gene unclear. The V end was cut by 6 bases, the J end by 7 bases, with 9 bases between. The CDR3 has 12 amino acids. CDR3 amino acids: CASSLRGEKLFF. The DNA for the CDR3 is TGTGCCAGCAGCCTGCGGGGTGAAAAACTGTTTTTT.